This T cell receptor (beta chain) was retrieved from a study of blood T cells in healthy people across ages. CDR3 length: 15 amino acids. V trimming: 3 bases; J trimming: 0 bases; junction bases outside the gene matches: 5. Germline CDR1 DFQATT, CDR2 SNEGSKA (reference sequence). Findings of the study overall: TCR beta diversity, measured per million T cells, fell in a roughly linear way with age. Higher diversity, along with more naive CD4+ cells, distinguished long-lived donors from aged donors. Shifts in expanded clonotypes may have been confounded by donor CMV status, which was unknown.

It was with a sample-barcoded 5' primer and a J-beta primer mix that a second PCR of roughly 7 to 11 cycles was run. Tags on each cDNA molecule came from a template-switch adaptor with 12 random nucleotides. Each CDR3 protein gets one entry after TCRdb re-called the 5' RACE reads with MiXCR. The top ten clones hold 20% of a sample with about 730,000 distinct CDR3 sequences, 43% of them seen once. Only a few counts were recorded for this clonotype. Its antigen is unidentified. This clonotype originated in an older woman in good health. The sample taken for sequencing was blood. The gene calls are TRBV20-1 and TRBJ2-3, with TRBD2 matching over 8 bases. The CDR3 reads CSARDPSGSTDTQYF. CDR3 DNA sequence: TGCAGTGCTAGGGACCCTAGCGGGAGCACAGATACGCAGTATTTT.